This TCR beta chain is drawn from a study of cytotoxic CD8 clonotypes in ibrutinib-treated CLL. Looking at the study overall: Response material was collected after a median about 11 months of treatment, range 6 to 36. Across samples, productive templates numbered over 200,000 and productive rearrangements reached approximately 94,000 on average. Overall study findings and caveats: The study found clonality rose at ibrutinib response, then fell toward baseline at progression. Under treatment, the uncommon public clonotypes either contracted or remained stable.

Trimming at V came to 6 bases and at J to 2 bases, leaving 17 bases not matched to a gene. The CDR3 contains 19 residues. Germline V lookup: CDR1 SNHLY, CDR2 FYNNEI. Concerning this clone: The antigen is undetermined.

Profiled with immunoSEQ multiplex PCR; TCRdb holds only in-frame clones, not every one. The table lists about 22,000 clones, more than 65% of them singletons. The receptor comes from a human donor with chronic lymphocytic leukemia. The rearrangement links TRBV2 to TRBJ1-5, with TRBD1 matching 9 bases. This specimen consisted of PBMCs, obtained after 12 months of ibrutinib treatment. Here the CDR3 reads CASRSLRTGDGGRNQPQHF. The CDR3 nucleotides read TGTGCCAGCAGAAGCCTTCGGACAGGGGACGGAGGCCGCAATCAGCCCCAGCATTTT.